This is a list of T cell receptor beta chains from one sample in a study of shared clonotypes between healthy human individuals. TCRdb keeps only in-frame clones here, not all; method: immunoSEQ multiplex PCR. The sample records approximately 590,000 clones, about 95% being singletons. The sample consisted of naive CD8+ T cells sorted from blood. Receptor source: a woman in her twenties or thirties in good health. The CDR3 runs from the conserved cysteine through the conserved F or W. Each record gives: clone size, CDR3 length, V gene, J gene, D gene, CDR3 protein, CDR3 DNA. A D gene is named only where the DNA matches it firmly. Size values are once, few and many counts, or a class for expanded clones, and some rows have none.

abundance: NA
len: 14
v_gene: TRBV5-1
j_gene: TRBJ2-1
d_gene: TRBD2
CDR3aa: CASSLGLAGVEQFF
CDR3nt: TGCGCCAGCAGCTTAGGACTAGCGGGAGTTGAGCAGTTCTTC

abundance: NA
len: 14
v_gene: TRBV19
j_gene: TRBJ2-7
d_gene: TRBD1
CDR3aa: CASSTLDRVHEQYF
CDR3nt: TGTGCCAGTAGTACATTGGACAGGGTCCACGAGCAGTACTTC

abundance: NA
len: 16
v_gene: TRBV15
j_gene: TRBJ1-2
d_gene: NA
CDR3aa: CATSRDHDSSVYGYTF
CDR3nt: TGTGCCACCAGCAGAGATCACGACTCCTCAGTCTATGGCTACACCTTC

abundance: NA
len: 14
v_gene: TRBV27
j_gene: TRBJ1-4
d_gene: NA
CDR3aa: CASSPGGTNEKLFF
CDR3nt: TGTGCCAGCAGCCCCGGTGGAACTAATGAAAAACTGTTTTTT

abundance: NA
len: 12
v_gene: TRBV11-2
j_gene: TRBJ2-1
d_gene: NA
CDR3aa: CASSLGGDEQFF
CDR3nt: TGTGCCAGCAGCTTAGGGGGGGATGAGCAGTTCTTC

abundance: NA
len: 15
v_gene: TRBV2
j_gene: TRBJ1-6
d_gene: TRBD1
CDR3aa: CASSWTGGIESPLHF
CDR3nt: TGTGCCAGCAGTTGGACAGGAGGGATAGAATCACCCCTCCACTTT

abundance: NA
len: 17
v_gene: TRBV28
j_gene: TRBJ2-7
d_gene: TRBD2
CDR3aa: CASSFPQDLAGDDEQYF
CDR3nt: TGTGCCAGCAGTTTTCCCCAAGATCTAGCGGGAGACGACGAGCAGTACTTC

abundance: once
len: 15
v_gene: TRBV27
j_gene: TRBJ2-1
d_gene: TRBD2
CDR3aa: CASSQGTSGSDEQFF
CDR3nt: TGTGCCAGCAGTCAAGGGACTAGCGGGAGCGATGAGCAGTTCTTC

abundance: NA
len: 16
v_gene: TRBV6-1
j_gene: TRBJ1-4
d_gene: NA
CDR3aa: CASSEVTPGFNEKLFF
CDR3nt: TGTGCCAGCAGTGAGGTCACACCCGGGTTTAATGAAAAACTGTTTTTT

abundance: NA
len: 16
v_gene: TRBV7-9
j_gene: TRBJ2-1
d_gene: TRBD2
CDR3aa: CASSLMSGRERNEQFF
CDR3nt: TGTGCCAGCAGCTTAATGAGCGGGAGGGAAAGGAATGAGCAGTTCTTC

abundance: NA
len: 12
v_gene: TRBV6-1
j_gene: TRBJ2-2
d_gene: NA
CDR3aa: CASNQGSGELFF
CDR3nt: TGTGCCAGCAACCAGGGTTCCGGGGAGCTGTTTTTT

abundance: NA
len: 13
v_gene: TRBV27
j_gene: TRBJ1-1
d_gene: NA
CDR3aa: CASSFLGSTEAFF
CDR3nt: TGTGCCAGCAGTTTTCTGGGAAGCACTGAAGCTTTCTTT

abundance: NA
len: 15
v_gene: TRBV28
j_gene: TRBJ2-1
d_gene: NA
CDR3aa: CASRPGTGMNNEQFF
CDR3nt: TGTGCCAGCAGACCCGGGACGGGCATGAACAATGAGCAGTTCTTC

abundance: NA
len: 15
v_gene: TRBV2
j_gene: TRBJ2-3
d_gene: TRBD1
CDR3aa: CASSPRDRGRDTQYF
CDR3nt: TGTGCCAGCAGCCCCCGGGACAGGGGTAGAGATACGCAGTATTTT

abundance: NA
len: 16
v_gene: TRBV4-2
j_gene: TRBJ1-4
d_gene: NA
CDR3aa: CASSQDPPRGGEKLFF
CDR3nt: TGTGCCAGCAGCCAAGATCCCCCCCGAGGGGGTGAAAAACTGTTTTTT

abundance: NA
len: 9
v_gene: TRBV11-2
j_gene: TRBJ2-1
d_gene: NA
CDR3aa: CANYNEQFF
CDR3nt: TGTGCCAACTACAATGAGCAGTTCTTC

abundance: NA
len: 17
v_gene: TRBV5-4
j_gene: TRBJ2-3
d_gene: TRBD2
CDR3aa: CASSLPYGLAGTDTQYF
CDR3nt: TGTGCCAGCAGCTTGCCGTACGGGCTAGCGGGCACAGATACGCAGTATTTT

abundance: NA
len: 14
v_gene: TRBV2
j_gene: TRBJ2-1
d_gene: NA
CDR3aa: CASTDSGVDNEQFF
CDR3nt: TGTGCCAGCACAGATAGTGGGGTGGACAATGAGCAGTTCTTC

abundance: NA
len: 17
v_gene: TRBV4-1
j_gene: TRBJ1-1
d_gene: NA
CDR3aa: CASSQDLSPSGIEGAFF
CDR3nt: TGCGCCAGCAGCCAAGATCTTTCCCCATCGGGGATCGAGGGCGCTTTCTTT

abundance: NA
len: 15
v_gene: TRBV13
j_gene: TRBJ2-2
d_gene: NA
CDR3aa: CASSFVNRDTGELFF
CDR3nt: TGTGCCAGCAGCTTCGTCAACCGAGACACCGGGGAGCTGTTTTTT

abundance: NA
len: 14
v_gene: TRBV2
j_gene: TRBJ2-5
d_gene: NA
CDR3aa: CASSDWGSQETQYF
CDR3nt: TGTGCCAGCAGCGACTGGGGCTCGCAAGAGACCCAGTACTTC

abundance: NA
len: 14
v_gene: TRBV10-2
j_gene: TRBJ2-1
d_gene: NA
CDR3aa: CASSDSNTYNEQFF
CDR3nt: TGCGCCAGCAGTGACTCGAATACCTACAATGAGCAGTTCTTC

abundance: NA
len: 14
v_gene: TRBV30
j_gene: TRBJ1-1
d_gene: TRBD1
CDR3aa: CAWSLPRGRGVAFF
CDR3nt: TGTGCCTGGAGTCTTCCCAGGGGGCGAGGAGTAGCTTTCTTT

abundance: NA
len: 14
v_gene: TRBV6-1
j_gene: TRBJ1-2
d_gene: NA
CDR3aa: CASSDTQVVFGYTF
CDR3nt: TGTGCCAGCAGTGATACTCAGGTGGTTTTCGGCTACACCTTC

abundance: NA
len: 14
v_gene: TRBV6-1
j_gene: TRBJ2-3
d_gene: NA
CDR3aa: CASYGLGRPDTQYF
CDR3nt: TGTGCCAGCTACGGACTGGGACGCCCAGATACGCAGTATTTT

abundance: NA
len: 16
v_gene: TRBV27
j_gene: TRBJ2-7
d_gene: TRBD2
CDR3aa: CASSSETSGRSNEQYF
CDR3nt: TGTGCCAGCAGTTCCGAGACTAGCGGGAGATCCAACGAGCAGTACTTC

abundance: NA
len: 13
v_gene: TRBV28
j_gene: TRBJ1-4
d_gene: TRBD1
CDR3aa: CASNEQGGEKLFF
CDR3nt: TGTGCCAGCAACGAACAGGGGGGTGAAAAACTGTTTTTT

abundance: NA
len: 11
v_gene: TRBV29-1
j_gene: TRBJ1-2
d_gene: TRBD1
CDR3aa: CSVVRQGGYTF
CDR3nt: TGCAGCGTTGTCAGACAGGGAGGCTACACCTTC

abundance: NA
len: 11
v_gene: TRBV7-9
j_gene: TRBJ2-5
d_gene: NA
CDR3aa: CAIRNPETQYF
CDR3nt: TGTGCCATACGAAATCCAGAGACCCAGTACTTC

abundance: NA
len: 14
v_gene: TRBV2
j_gene: TRBJ2-7
d_gene: NA
CDR3aa: CASSESSRSYEQYF
CDR3nt: TGTGCCAGCAGTGAATCCTCGAGGTCCTACGAGCAGTACTTC

abundance: NA
len: 12
v_gene: TRBV11-2
j_gene: TRBJ1-2
d_gene: TRBD1
CDR3aa: CASSRQGDGYTF
CDR3nt: TGTGCCAGCAGTCGACAGGGAGATGGCTACACCTTC

abundance: NA
len: 14
v_gene: TRBV29-1
j_gene: TRBJ2-2
d_gene: NA
CDR3aa: CSAQGTEGTGELFF
CDR3nt: TGCAGCGCACAGGGGACTGAGGGTACCGGGGAGCTGTTTTTT

abundance: NA
len: 12
v_gene: TRBV11-2
j_gene: TRBJ1-1
d_gene: NA
CDR3aa: CASSLGPLQAFF
CDR3nt: TGTGCCAGCAGCTTAGGTCCCTTGCAGGCTTTCTTT

abundance: NA
len: 13
v_gene: TRBV9
j_gene: TRBJ2-2
d_gene: NA
CDR3aa: CASSLTGTGELFF
CDR3nt: TGTGCCAGCAGCCTCACGGGTACCGGGGAGCTGTTTTTT

abundance: NA
len: 13
v_gene: TRBV10-1
j_gene: TRBJ1-1
d_gene: NA
CDR3aa: CASSHLGDTEAFF
CDR3nt: TGCGCCAGCAGTCACCTTGGAGATACTGAAGCTTTCTTT

abundance: NA
len: 12
v_gene: TRBV13
j_gene: TRBJ2-1
d_gene: NA
CDR3aa: CATGTGTNEQFF
CDR3nt: TGTGCCACCGGGACGGGTACGAATGAGCAGTTCTTC

abundance: NA
len: 12
v_gene: TRBV9
j_gene: TRBJ2-7
d_gene: NA
CDR3aa: CASSGIQGEQYF
CDR3nt: TGTGCCAGCAGCGGGATCCAGGGCGAGCAGTACTTC

abundance: NA
len: 11
v_gene: TRBV7-9
j_gene: TRBJ1-1
d_gene: TRBD1
CDR3aa: CASSQGAEAFF
CDR3nt: TGTGCCAGCAGCCAGGGGGCTGAAGCTTTCTTT

abundance: NA
len: 19
v_gene: TRBV19
j_gene: TRBJ2-2
d_gene: TRBD2
CDR3aa: CASSISVLGRSGSTGELFF
CDR3nt: TGTGCCAGTAGTATTAGCGTCTTAGGTCGTAGCGGGTCGACCGGGGAGCTGTTTTTT

abundance: NA
len: 14
v_gene: TRBV7-9
j_gene: TRBJ2-7
d_gene: NA
CDR3aa: CASSFYSEAYEQYF
CDR3nt: TGTGCCAGCAGCTTCTACTCAGAAGCCTACGAGCAGTACTTC

abundance: NA
len: 14
v_gene: TRBV5-6
j_gene: TRBJ2-1
d_gene: NA
CDR3aa: CASSWREWTTEQFF
CDR3nt: TGTGCCAGCAGCTGGAGGGAGTGGACGACTGAGCAGTTCTTC

abundance: NA
len: 15
v_gene: TRBV27
j_gene: TRBJ2-3
d_gene: TRBD2
CDR3aa: CASSQLAGVPDTQYF
CDR3nt: TGTGCCAGCAGTCAGCTAGCGGGAGTCCCAGATACGCAGTATTTT

abundance: few
len: 14
v_gene: TRBV7-7
j_gene: TRBJ1-5
d_gene: TRBD1
CDR3aa: CASSSTGVYQPQHF
CDR3nt: TGTGCCAGCAGCTCCACAGGGGTTTATCAGCCCCAGCATTTT